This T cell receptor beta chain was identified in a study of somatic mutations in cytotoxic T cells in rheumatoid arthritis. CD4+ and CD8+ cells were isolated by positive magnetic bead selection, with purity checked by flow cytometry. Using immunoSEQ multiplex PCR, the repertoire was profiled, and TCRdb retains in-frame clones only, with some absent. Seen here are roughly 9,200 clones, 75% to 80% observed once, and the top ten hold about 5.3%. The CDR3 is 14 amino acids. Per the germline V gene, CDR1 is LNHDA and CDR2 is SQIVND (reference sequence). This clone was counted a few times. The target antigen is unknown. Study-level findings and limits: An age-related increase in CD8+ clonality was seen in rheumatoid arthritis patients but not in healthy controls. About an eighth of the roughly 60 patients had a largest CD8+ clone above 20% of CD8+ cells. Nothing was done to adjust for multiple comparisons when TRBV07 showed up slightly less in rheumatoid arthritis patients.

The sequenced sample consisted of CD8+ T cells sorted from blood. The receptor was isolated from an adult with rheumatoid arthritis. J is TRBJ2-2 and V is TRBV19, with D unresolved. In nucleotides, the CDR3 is TGTGCGACTCTATCGAACGACGCGGCCGGGGAGCTGTTTTTT. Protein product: CATLSNDAAGELFF.